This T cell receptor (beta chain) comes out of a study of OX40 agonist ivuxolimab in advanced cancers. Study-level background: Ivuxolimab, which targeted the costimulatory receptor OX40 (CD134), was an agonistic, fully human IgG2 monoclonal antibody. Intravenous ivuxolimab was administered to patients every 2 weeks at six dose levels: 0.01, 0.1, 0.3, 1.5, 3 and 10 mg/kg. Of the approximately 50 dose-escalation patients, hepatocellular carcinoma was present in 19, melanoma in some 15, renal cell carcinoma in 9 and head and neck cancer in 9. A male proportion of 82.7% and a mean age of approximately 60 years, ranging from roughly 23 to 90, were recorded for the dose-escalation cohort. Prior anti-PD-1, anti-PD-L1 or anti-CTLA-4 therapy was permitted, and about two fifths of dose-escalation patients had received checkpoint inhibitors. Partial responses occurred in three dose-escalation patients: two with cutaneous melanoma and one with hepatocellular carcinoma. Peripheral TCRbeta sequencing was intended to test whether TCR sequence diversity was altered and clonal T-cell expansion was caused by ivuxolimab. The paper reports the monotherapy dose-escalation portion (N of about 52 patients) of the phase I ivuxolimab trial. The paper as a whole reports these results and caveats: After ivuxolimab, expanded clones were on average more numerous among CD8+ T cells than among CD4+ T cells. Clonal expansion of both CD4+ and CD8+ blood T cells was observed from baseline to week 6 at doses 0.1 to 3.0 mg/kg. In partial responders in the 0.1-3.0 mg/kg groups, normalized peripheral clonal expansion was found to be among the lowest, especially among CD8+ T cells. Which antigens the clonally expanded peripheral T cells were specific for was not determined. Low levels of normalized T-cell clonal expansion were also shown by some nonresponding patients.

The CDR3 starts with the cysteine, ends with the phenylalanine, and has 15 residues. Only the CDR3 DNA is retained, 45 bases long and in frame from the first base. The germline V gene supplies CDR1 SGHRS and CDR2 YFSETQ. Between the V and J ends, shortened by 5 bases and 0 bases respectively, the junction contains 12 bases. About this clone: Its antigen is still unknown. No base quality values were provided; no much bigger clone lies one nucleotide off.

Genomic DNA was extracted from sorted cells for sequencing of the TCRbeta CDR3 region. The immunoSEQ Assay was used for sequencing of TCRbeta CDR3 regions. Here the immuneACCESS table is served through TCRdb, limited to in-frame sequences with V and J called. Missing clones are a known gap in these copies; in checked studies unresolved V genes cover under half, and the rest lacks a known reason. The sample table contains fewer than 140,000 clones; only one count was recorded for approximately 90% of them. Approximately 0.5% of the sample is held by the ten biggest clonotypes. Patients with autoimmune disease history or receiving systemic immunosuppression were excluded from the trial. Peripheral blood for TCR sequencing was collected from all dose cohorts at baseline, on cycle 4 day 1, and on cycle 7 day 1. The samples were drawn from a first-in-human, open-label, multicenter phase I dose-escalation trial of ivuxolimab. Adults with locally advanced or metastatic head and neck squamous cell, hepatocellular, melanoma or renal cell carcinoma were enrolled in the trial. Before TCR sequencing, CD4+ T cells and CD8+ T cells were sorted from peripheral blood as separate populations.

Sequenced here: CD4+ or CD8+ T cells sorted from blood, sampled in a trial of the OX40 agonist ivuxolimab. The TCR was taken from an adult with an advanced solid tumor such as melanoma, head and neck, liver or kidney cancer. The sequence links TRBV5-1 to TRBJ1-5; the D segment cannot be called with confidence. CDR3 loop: CASSMDGYSNQPQHF. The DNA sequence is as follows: TGCGCCAGCAGTATGGACGGCTATAGCAATCAGCCCCAGCATTTT.